The next 23 T cell receptor beta chains were all read from a single sample in a study of T cell responses to AZD1222 COVID-19 vaccine. Using immunoSEQ multiplex PCR, the repertoire was profiled, and TCRdb retains in-frame clones only, with some absent. In the table there are about 76,000 clones, about nine tenths of which are singletons. The input for sequencing was peripheral blood, taken on day 0 of AZD1222 vaccination. The receptors here all came from an adult in good health.

The chain employs TRBV7-2 and TRBJ1-1; TRBD1 aligns across 9 bases. V lost 4 bases and J lost 5; bases outside the gene matches: 8. Germline-derived CDR1 and CDR2 are SGHTA and FQGNSA. CDR3 length: 15 amino acids. CDR3 bases: TGTGCCAGCAGCTGGGGACAGGGTGGGCGGACTGAAGCTTTCTTT. Protein: CASSWGQGGRTEAFF.

The V call is TRBV24-1, the J call TRBJ1-3; no definite D call. The CDR3 totals 15 residues. Germline V lookup: CDR1 KGHDR, CDR2 SFDVKD. Trimming removed 5 bases from V and 0 bases from J, with 10 bases in between. This CDR3 is CATSAGTISGNTIYF. The CDR3 nucleotides are TGTGCCACCAGTGCCGGCACCATCTCTGGAAACACCATATATTTT.

The chain recombines TRBV27 with TRBJ2-7, with TRBD1 identical over 7 bases. From germline, CDR1 is MNHEY and CDR2 SMNVEV (reference sequence). J gave up 2 bases and V 5 bases, and 3 bases lay outside the gene matches. The CDR3 runs to 13 residues. CDR3 DNA: TGTGCCAGCAGTCGGCAGGGGGCCTACGAGCAGTACTTC. Its translation is CASSRQGAYEQYF.

The chain uses TRBV11-2 and TRBJ1-2; TRBD1 is a possible D gene (6 bases). CDR3 length: 12 amino acids. The germline V gene encodes CDR1 SGHAT and CDR2 FQNNGV. Trimming shortened V by 6 bases and J by 8 bases, and 13 bases separated the two germline ends. Written as DNA, the CDR3 is TGTGCCAGCAGACAGGGAGCTGGCGGCTACACCTTC. Protein: CASRQGAGGYTF.

The V call is TRBV18, the J call TRBJ1-2; unclear D gene. CDR1 and CDR2 (germline): KGHSH, LQKENI. Trimming shortened V by 1 base and J by 2 bases, and 5 bases separated the two germline ends. The CDR3 totals 13 residues. The CDR3, as DNA: TGTGCCAGCTCACCACTGCAGAACTATGGCTACACCTTC. Its translation is CASSPLQNYGYTF.

The chain has TRBV5-1 and TRBJ2-3; D may be TRBD1 (6 bases). V lost 2 bases to trimming and J lost 4 bases, with 11 bases between them. CDR3 length: 14 amino acids. Germline CDR1 and CDR2: SGHRS and YFSETQ. The chain's CDR3 is CASSFGQRADTQYF. The CDR3 DNA sequence: TGCGCCAGCAGCTTCGGACAGCGAGCAGATACGCAGTATTTT.

The chain links TRBV29-1 to TRBJ1-1, with TRBD1 as a possible D gene (5 bases). The CDR3 is 12 residues long. Germline loops: CDR1 SQVTM, CDR2 ANQGSEA. Between the trimmed V and J ends, which lost 7 bases and 0 bases, there was a span of 9 bases. CDR3 sequence reads: CSARGVNTEAFF. The CDR3 DNA is TGCAGCGCCCGGGGGGTGAACACTGAAGCTTTCTTT.

The chain has TRBV2 and TRBJ2-7; perhaps D is TRBD1 or TRBD2 (6 bases each). The CDR3 totals 15 residues. CDR1 is SNHLY and CDR2 is FYNNEI in the germline V gene. Trimming removed 3 bases from V and 7 bases from J, with 19 bases in between. The CDR3 DNA reads as TGTGCCAGCAGTGACTCTAGCGCGAGGAGGGGGGAGCAGTACTTC. It yields the protein CASSDSSARRGEQYF.

The chain uses TRBV7-6 and TRBJ2-1; maybe TRBD2 (5 bases). V was trimmed by 4 bases and J by 6 bases, leaving 16 bases between them. CDR3 length equals 15 residues. Germline V gene lookup returns CDR1 SGHVS and CDR2 FNYEAQ. CDR3 in amino acids: CASSYPMRGSNEQFF. CDR3 nucleotides: TGTGCCAGCAGCTATCCGATGAGAGGGAGCAATGAGCAGTTCTTC.

This clone turned up a few times. V and J are TRBV7-9 and TRBJ1-3, with 8 bases matching TRBD1. The germline gives CDR1 SEHNR, CDR2 FQNEAQ (reference sequence). This CDR3 is 16 amino acids long. Unmatched junction bases numbered 8, after V lost 2 bases and J lost 5 bases. The CDR3 reads CASSLRTGKDRNTIYF. CDR3 coding DNA: TGTGCCAGCAGCTTAAGGACAGGGAAAGATAGAAACACCATATATTTT.

This clone was counted a few times. This sequence joins TRBV18 and TRBJ1-4; D unclear. Trimming took off 3 bases at V and 7 bases at J, with 12 bases between the two ends. This CDR3 has 14 amino acids. Germline loops: CDR1 KGHSH, CDR2 LQKENI. CDR3 DNA: TGTGCCAGCTCACCGGGTGGTGGTGCTGAAAAACTGTTTTTT. Protein: CASSPGGGAEKLFF.

The chain links TRBV5-1 to TRBJ1-5; D might be TRBD1 (5 bases). V shed 5 bases and J shed 9 bases, with 18 bases lying between them. The CDR3 sequence is 14 residues long. The germline CDR1 and CDR2 sequences are SGHRS and YFSETQ. The CDR3, as DNA: TGCGCCAGCAGTTTGACAGCTAACTCGGGGCCCCAGCATTTT. This translates into CASSLTANSGPQHF.

The genes are TRBV5-1 and TRBJ2-1; weak D call: TRBD2 (6 bases). V gave up 4 bases and J gave up 2 bases, with 13 bases separating them. The CDR3 length is 15 residues. Germline values: CDR1 SGHRS, CDR2 YFSETQ. This chain's CDR3 is CASSLGGTPYNEQFF. CDR3 DNA sequence: TGCGCCAGCAGCCTCGGAGGGACTCCCTACAATGAGCAGTTCTTC.

The chain uses TRBV4-3 and TRBJ1-5; D not resolved. Trimming took 3 bases from V and 5 from J, leaving 8 bases between them. This CDR3 has 13 residues. Germline V lookup: CDR1 LGHNA, CDR2 YSLEER. CDR3 nucleotide sequence: TGCGCCAGCAGCCAGGGCATCGATCAGCCCCAGCATTTT. It translates to CASSQGIDQPQHF.

J is TRBJ2-1 and V is TRBV5-4; D is uncertain. Germline-derived CDR1 and CDR2 are SGHNT and YYREEE (reference sequence). V was trimmed by 0 bases and J by 3 bases, leaving 7 bases between them. This CDR3 contains 14 residues. The CDR3 region is CASSLGLGYNEQFF. CDR3 in DNA: TGTGCCAGCAGCTTGGGTTTAGGCTACAATGAGCAGTTCTTC.

The gene calls are TRBV5-1 and TRBJ2-5; a weak D match, TRBD1 (5 bases). The V gene lost 4 bases and the J gene lost 2 bases, with 12 bases spanning the gap. The CDR3 has 14 amino acids. Germline CDR1 is SGHRS and CDR2 is YFSETQ. The CDR3 DNA reads as TGCGCCAGCAGCAATGCAGGGCATCAAGAGACCCAGTACTTC. Translation: CASSNAGHQETQYF.

V and J are TRBV7-9 and TRBJ2-3; the D is unclear. V lost 5 bases, J lost 8 bases, and 11 bases lay in between. The germline V gene has CDR1 SEHNR and CDR2 FQNEAQ (reference sequence). This CDR3 spans 12 amino acids. The CDR3 here is CASSPPAGTQYF. The CDR3 region has the DNA TGTGCCAGCAGCCCCCCGGCAGGTACGCAGTATTTT.

This chain uses TRBV30 with TRBJ2-7, with 8 bases matching TRBD1. CDR1 is GTSNPN and CDR2 is SVGIG in the germline V gene (reference sequence). The J segment lost 2 bases and the V segment lost 1 base, leaving 10 bases of the junction unmatched. This CDR3 comprises 16 residues. CDR3 nucleotide sequence: TGTGCCTGGAGTGCAGACTCAGGGGGCAGGGCCTACGAGCAGTACTTC. Its protein is CAWSADSGGRAYEQYF.

The chain carries TRBV15 and TRBJ1-1, with D perhaps matching TRBD1 (5 bases). V was cut by 0 bases and J by 8 bases, with 13 bases left in between. This CDR3 comprises 14 residues. CDR1 and CDR2 (germline): LNHNV, YYDKDF (reference sequence). The CDR3 is CATSRDEPGTEAFF. The CDR3 DNA reads TGTGCCACCAGCAGAGATGAGCCCGGGACGGAAGCTTTCTTT.

The gene calls are TRBV30 and TRBJ1-6, with TRBD1 as a possible D gene (5 bases). The germline CDR1 and CDR2 sequences are GTSNPN and SVGIG (reference sequence). The CDR3 is 15 residues long. V gave up 1 base and J gave up 8 bases, with 15 bases separating them. DNA of the CDR3: TGTGCCTGGAGTGGTCATCGGGGGATTGATTCACCCCTCCACTTT. Protein product: CAWSGHRGIDSPLHF.

The chain has TRBV6-1 and TRBJ2-1; 12 bases fit TRBD2. This CDR3 is built from 15 residues. Unmatched junction bases numbered 6, after V lost 3 bases and J lost 9 bases. Germline V gives CDR1 MNHNS, CDR2 SASEGT. CDR3 protein: CASSDWLAGGAEQFF. For the CDR3, the DNA is TGTGCCAGCAGTGATTGGCTAGCGGGAGGGGCTGAGCAGTTCTTC.

This clone was picked up a small number of times. The chain uses TRBV5-5 and TRBJ1-5; TRBD1 matches 12 bases. Unmatched junction bases numbered 8, after V lost 4 bases and J lost 0 bases. CDR1 is SGHKS, CDR2 YYEKEE, per germline (reference sequence). The CDR3 has 18 residues. The CDR3 here is CASSKSPGQGASNQPQHF. CDR3 DNA: TGTGCCAGCAGCAAATCACCGGGACAGGGGGCTAGCAATCAGCCCCAGCATTTT.

The CDR3 spells CASSQGDRSGNTIYF. CDR3 nucleotide sequence: TGCGCCAGCAGCCAAGGGGATCGCTCTGGAAACACCATATATTTT. The V and J genes are TRBV4-1 and TRBJ1-3; no clear D. Germline V gene data show CDR1 as MGHRA and CDR2 as YSYEKL. The V end lost 1 base, the J end lost 0 bases, and 7 bases lay between the germline ends. CDR3 length: 15 residues.